The subject of this entry is one T cell receptor beta chain. Measured with immunoSEQ multiplex PCR; TCRdb has only the in-frame clones, and not every one. The sample lists roughly 100,000 clones; roughly 82% were seen once. These data originate in a study of T cell responses to AZD1222 COVID-19 vaccine. This CDR3 comprises 13 residues. V lost 5 bases and J 6 bases, leaving 8 bases between the germline ends. The origin of this receptor is an adult in good health. The chain carries TRBV12-3 or TRBV12-4 and TRBJ1-6; tentatively, D is TRBD1 (5 bases). The material was peripheral blood, obtained on day 0 of AZD1222 vaccination. The CDR3 DNA sequence: TGTGCCAGCAGTCGACAGCCTAATTCACCCCTCCACTTT. Residues: CASSRQPNSPLHF.